This T cell receptor (beta chain) was observed in a study of blood T cell repertoires in COVID-19. Study background: Donors in the United States, Italy and Spain gave samples during acute or convalescent COVID-19. T cells, B-cell-depleted T cells, or PBMCs provided the cDNA or gDNA that served as material.

Recruits, aged roughly 18 to 95 years, lived in 20 to 30 US areas. Participants' own reports of clinical history determined their cohort assignment. Using immunoSEQ multiplex PCR, the repertoire was profiled, and TCRdb retains in-frame clones only, with some absent. The sample consists of about 440,000 clones, 80% to 95% of them appearing once. Germline CDR1 reads LNHDA; CDR2 reads SQIVND (reference sequence). Trimming removed 7 bases from V and 7 bases from J, with 14 bases in between. CDR3 length equals 13 residues. This receptor was identified in a man between 18 and 29 years old who had recovered from COVID-19. Specimen: PBMCs or T cells enriched from blood (not recorded which). The rearrangement uses TRBV19 and TRBJ2-1; no firm D call. This CDR3 is CASNYLDGNEQFF. The CDR3 DNA is TGTGCCAGTAATTATCTCGACGGGAATGAGCAGTTCTTC.